These 20 T cell receptor beta chains share one sample of origin, sequenced in a study of identical twins. MiXCR was run by TCRdb on the 5' RACE reads, yielding one entry per CDR3 protein. Of fewer than 550,000 distinct CDR3 sequences in the sample, roughly 15% were seen once. These data were also filed under a second study, of yellow fever vaccine responses in identical twins.

The sequenced material came from CD4+ T cells sorted from blood. Receptors were obtained from a woman aged 18-35 years in good health.

This clonotype has more than one count but fewer than ten. This chain uses TRBV5-6 with TRBJ2-2, with D unresolved. This CDR3 comprises 13 residues. Deletions cut 1 base from V and 6 bases from J, with 7 bases between. In germline, CDR1 is SGHDT, CDR2 YYEEEE. The CDR3 loop reads CASSLSGSGELFF. DNA of the CDR3: TGTGCCAGCAGCTTGTCTGGGTCCGGGGAGCTGTTTTTT.

V usage is TRBV6-1 and J usage is TRBJ1-5, with 7 nucleotides matching TRBD1. The CDR3 spans 15 residues. The V and J ends lost 1 base and 4 bases, in that order; junction bases with no gene match: 4. CDR1 is MNHNS, CDR2 SASEGT, per germline. In DNA form, the CDR3 reads TGTGCCAGCAGTGAAGGGGGGACAGCAAATCAGCCCCAGCATTTT. It codes for CASSEGGTANQPQHF.

As to this clonotype: A much larger clone differs from this one at a single base, so this may be a read error. The chain combines TRBV12-3 or TRBV12-4 with TRBJ2-3; possible D gene TRBD1, 5 bases. The better agreement between TRBJ1-5 and the DNA end casts doubt on the J call. CDR3 length: 15 residues. The CDR3 protein is CASSQPPGRTDTQHF. DNA for the CDR3: TGTGCCAGCAGTCAACCACCGGGGCGCACAGATACGCAGCATTTT.

CDR3 in amino acids: CASSESGRAYNEQFF. In DNA form, the CDR3 reads TGCGCCAGCAGTGAAAGCGGGAGGGCCTACAATGAGCAGTTCTTC. The chain employs TRBV10-1 and TRBJ2-1; 10 bases line up with TRBD2. J gave up 2 bases and V 3 bases, and 1 base lay outside the gene matches. The CDR3 extends over 15 amino acids. Germline V lookup: CDR1 WNHNN, CDR2 SYGVQD (reference sequence).

This clonotype has more than one count but fewer than ten. The rearrangement uses TRBV24-1 and TRBJ2-3; D call uncertain. The V end was cut by 0 bases, the J end by 3 bases, with 3 bases between. Per germline, CDR1 KGHDR and CDR2 SFDVKD. This CDR3 contains 13 residues. The CDR3 loop reads CATSDLHTDTQYF. CDR3 DNA sequence: TGTGCCACCAGTGATTTGCATACAGATACGCAGTATTTT.

This sequence joins TRBV20-1 and TRBJ2-7; D is uncertain. The CDR3 spans 15 residues. The germline CDR1 and CDR2 sequences are DFQATT and SNEGSKA (reference sequence). Trimming stripped 1 base from V and 2 bases from J, with 15 bases between. CDR3 nucleotide sequence: TGCAGTGCTAGAGTACCCCGGACGGGCACCTACGAGCAGTACTTC. Residues: CSARVPRTGTYEQYF.

This clonotype was found many times. V gene TRBV20-1 combines with J gene TRBJ2-3; no clear D gene. V was shortened by 3 bases and J by 3 bases, with 13 bases between the two germline ends. Germline V gives CDR1 DFQATT, CDR2 SNEGSKA (reference sequence). The length of the CDR3 is 14 residues. This chain's CDR3 is CSASIPSLTDTQYF. The CDR3 coding sequence is TGCAGTGCTAGCATCCCTAGTTTAACAGATACGCAGTATTTT.

This clonotype was seen ten or more times. The gene calls are TRBV5-1 and TRBJ1-2; D is possibly TRBD1 (6 bases). The CDR3 contains 13 residues. V was cut by 3 bases and J by 6 bases, with 12 bases left in between. CDR1 SGHRS and CDR2 YFSETQ come from the germline V gene. The CDR3 bases are TGCGCCAGCAGCTGGGGGGACACGGATGGCTACACCTTC. Translation gives CASSWGDTDGYTF.

This clonotype was observed a few times. The chain joins TRBV29-1 to TRBJ2-5; 9 bases align to TRBD2. Germline V lookup: CDR1 SQVTM, CDR2 ANQGSEA. The J segment lost 5 bases and the V segment lost 4 bases, leaving 8 bases of the junction unmatched. CDR3 length equals 14 residues. CDR3 sequence: CSVVPSGKTETQYF. CDR3 sequence (DNA): TGCAGCGTTGTACCTAGCGGGAAAACGGAGACCCAGTACTTC.

The chain combines TRBV10-3 with TRBJ2-1; 7 positions match TRBD2. Germline-derived CDR1 and CDR2 are ENHRY and SYGVKD. The CDR3 is 18 amino acids. The junction had 18 bases not matched to a gene; V was cut back by 4 bases and J by 6 bases. The DNA of the CDR3 is TGTGCCATCAGTGTGAAACTAGCGACCGATAAAAGGGGCAATGAGCAGTTCTTC. Amino acid sequence: CAISVKLATDKRGNEQFF.

This clonotype was found a few times. The chain carries TRBV7-8 and TRBJ2-3, with 7 bases fitting TRBD1. From germline, CDR1 is SGHVS and CDR2 FQNEAQ. The CDR3 is 16 amino acids. V dropped 5 bases and J dropped 2; count of bases not matched to a gene: 10. In DNA form, the CDR3 reads TGTGCCAGCAGCGGGAGAACAGGGGACCACACAGATACGCAGTATTTT. Its protein product is CASSGRTGDHTDTQYF.

The V call is TRBV4-1, the J call TRBJ2-5; TRBD2 agrees at 10 bases. CDR3 length: 15 residues. Germline V gene lookup returns CDR1 MGHRA and CDR2 YSYEKL. V trimming: 1 base; J trimming: 6 bases; junction bases outside the gene matches: 5. CDR3 DNA sequence: TGCGCCAGCAGCCAAGGGGCTAGCGGGAGAAAGACCCAGTACTTC. Translated: CASSQGASGRKTQYF.

This clonotype came up a few times. The chain carries TRBV4-1 and TRBJ2-3; TRBD1 matches at 7 bases. Germline assignment: CDR1 MGHRA and CDR2 YSYEKL. V trimming: 3 bases; J trimming: 7 bases; junction bases outside the gene matches: 10. This CDR3 spans 15 amino acids. The DNA for the CDR3 is TGCGCCAGCAGCCAGGGCCCTGACAGGGTCTATACGCAGTATTTT. Its protein product is CASSQGPDRVYTQYF.

The CDR3 is CASSLEQTYEQYF. The CDR3 DNA is TGCGCCAGCAGCTTAGAACAGACCTACGAGCAGTACTTC. V is TRBV5-1 and J is TRBJ2-7; D remains unclear. V dropped 2 bases and J dropped 2 bases, with 8 bases sitting between them. The CDR3 length is 13 residues. Germline values: CDR1 SGHRS, CDR2 YFSETQ.

The chain carries TRBV5-1 and TRBJ2-3; D may be TRBD1 (6 bases). The CDR3 extends over 17 amino acids. Germline CDR1 and CDR2: SGHRS and YFSETQ. Deletions cut 0 bases from V and 2 bases from J, with 16 bases between. The CDR3 spells CASSLVAGASFTDTQYF. As DNA, the CDR3 is TGCGCCAGCAGCTTGGTGGCAGGGGCGTCCTTCACAGATACGCAGTATTTT.

There are a few counts of this clonotype. The chain joins TRBV7-2 to TRBJ2-3, with 7 bases fitting TRBD2. Germline V lookup: CDR1 SGHTA, CDR2 FQGNSA. The CDR3 extends over 15 amino acids. V gave up 4 bases and J gave up 4 bases; unmatched junction bases: 8. The CDR3 here is CASSSQTSYADTQYF. DNA of the CDR3: TGTGCCAGCAGCTCGCAGACTAGCTACGCAGATACGCAGTATTTT.

The chain recombines TRBV11-2 with TRBJ2-1; D uncertain. The CDR3 loop spans 13 amino acids. V lost 4 bases and J lost 13, with 17 bases in between. Germline CDR1 and CDR2: SGHAT and FQNNGV. CDR3 nucleotide sequence: TGTGCCAGCAGCTCCCCCCGTTTTGAACGCCAGTTCTTC. Translation gives CASSSPRFERQFF.

Ten or more counts support this clonotype. The chain recombines TRBV12-3 or TRBV12-4 with TRBJ2-7, with D perhaps TRBD1 (5 bases). Trimming left V 8 bases short and J 4 bases short, with 18 bases between. The CDR3 contains 14 residues. The CDR3 nucleotides are TGTGCCAGCCGATCAGGCAGGGAACGTTACGAGCAGTACTTC. It yields the protein CASRSGRERYEQYF.

The V and J genes are TRBV3-1 and TRBJ2-7, with TRBD2 identical over 8 bases. Germline trimming cut 3 bases from V and 2 bases from J; bases unmatched to any gene: 3. Germline lookup yields CDR1 LGHDT and CDR2 YNNKEL (reference sequence). The CDR3 has 14 residues. This CDR3 reads CASSQGSGTYEQYF. The CDR3 DNA reads TGTGCCAGCAGCCAGGGTAGCGGGACCTACGAGCAGTACTTC.

This clonotype has just a few counts. J is TRBJ2-3 and V is TRBV3-1, with 11 bases lining up with TRBD2. The germline V gene has CDR1 LGHDT and CDR2 YNNKEL (reference sequence). The junction had 7 bases not matched to a gene; V was cut back by 3 bases and J by 5 bases. There are 16 residues in the CDR3. The CDR3 is CASSQPGLAEGDTQYF. For the CDR3, the DNA is TGTGCCAGCAGCCAGCCGGGACTAGCGGAGGGAGATACGCAGTATTTT.